The 17 T cell receptor beta chains given below trace back to one sample, sequenced in a study of blood T cell repertoires in COVID-19. Using immunoSEQ multiplex PCR, the repertoire was profiled, and TCRdb retains in-frame clones only, with some absent. The sample consists of approximately 230,000 clones, around 82% of them appearing once. Sequencing input: peripheral blood. The receptors were gathered from a man aged 80 or over with acute or convalescent COVID-19.

J is TRBJ2-1 and V is TRBV6-5; 9 nucleotides match TRBD2. The J segment lost 2 bases and the V segment lost 8 bases, leaving 7 bases of the junction unmatched. The V gene's germline CDR1 is MNHEY and CDR2 SVGAGI. CDR3 length: 15 residues. The CDR3 DNA is TGTGCCAGCGGGACTAGCCTCTTCGCCTACAATGAGCAGTTCTTC. Translated, it gives CASGTSLFAYNEQFF.

The chain carries TRBV30 and TRBJ2-7; TRBD1 might be the D (6 bases). Germline V gives CDR1 GTSNPN, CDR2 SVGIG (reference sequence). Trimming cost V 8 bases and J 2 bases, with 10 bases left between them. CDR3 size: 11 residues. The CDR3 DNA reads as TGTGCCCTCGCAGGGGCCTACGAGCAGTACTTC. This sequence encodes CALAGAYEQYF. Looking up the rest from reference TRBV30 and TRBJ2-7 gives the full variable domain: SQTIHQWPATLVQPVGSPLSLECTVEGTSNPNLYWYRQAAGRGLQLLFYSVGIGQISSEVPQNLSASRPQDRQFILSSKKLLLSDSGFYLCALAGAYEQYFGPGTRLTVT.

The chain is built from TRBV3-1 (or the pseudogene TRBV3-2) and TRBJ2-1; 9 bases align to TRBD2. With V trimmed by 7 bases and J by 4 bases, 8 bases remained unmatched. The CDR3 loop spans 15 amino acids. Germline lookup yields CDR1 LGHDT and CDR2 YNNKEL (reference sequence). The CDR3 nucleotides are TGTGCCAGCAAAGCTGCGGGAGGGATATACAATGAGCAGTTCTTC. Amino acid sequence: CASKAAGGIYNEQFF.

The chain carries TRBV19 and TRBJ2-1, with D possibly being TRBD2 (5 bases). This CDR3 region has 16 residues. V lost 5 bases and J 4 bases, leaving 18 bases between the germline ends. Germline CDR1 and CDR2: LNHDA and SQIVND (reference sequence). The CDR3 loop reads CASSLVATLEYNEQFF. The CDR3 bases are TGTGCCAGTAGTCTAGTAGCGACCTTAGAATACAATGAGCAGTTCTTC.

This chain joins TRBV7-8 and TRBJ2-2; 8 bases line up with TRBD1. The CDR3 totals 17 residues. V was clipped by 2 bases and J by 3 bases; unmatched bases: 8. Germline CDR1 and CDR2: SGHVS and FQNEAQ. CDR3 nucleotide sequence: TGTGCCAGCAGCTTAACCCCGACAGGGGCTTACACCGGGGAGCTGTTTTTT. Translating it yields CASSLTPTGAYTGELFF.

V is TRBV7-9 and J is TRBJ2-5; no definite D call. Trimming took 4 bases from V and 1 from J, leaving 13 bases between them. The CDR3 totals 15 residues. CDR1 is SEHNR and CDR2 is FQNEAQ in the germline V gene (reference sequence). The CDR3 loop reads CASSSPGATQETQYF. In DNA, the CDR3 is TGTGCCAGCAGCTCCCCCGGAGCGACCCAAGAGACCCAGTACTTC.

This CDR3 reads CATSDPDRPYNEQFF. For the CDR3, the DNA is TGTGCCACCAGTGATCCCGACAGGCCCTACAATGAGCAGTTCTTC. The chain is built from TRBV24-1 and TRBJ2-1; a weak D match, TRBD1 (6 bases). The V gene lost 3 bases and the J gene lost 2 bases, with 10 bases spanning the gap. Looked up from germline, CDR1 is KGHDR and CDR2 is SFDVKD. CDR3 length: 15 amino acids.

The chain links TRBV6-2 or TRBV6-3 to TRBJ2-7; D call uncertain. Deletions cut 5 bases from V and 3 bases from J, with 11 bases between. The CDR3 is 13 residues long. CDR1 and CDR2 from the germline V gene are MNHEY and SVGEGT. This chain's CDR3 is CASSLTGIYEQYF. The CDR3, as DNA: TGTGCCAGCAGTCTCACGGGTATCTACGAGCAGTACTTC.

This clone was detected only once. V is TRBV5-6 and J is TRBJ1-5; perhaps TRBD1 as D (5 bases). This CDR3 has 16 residues. Trimming pared 4 bases from V and 3 bases from J, leaving 17 bases between. The germline V gene encodes CDR1 SGHDT and CDR2 YYEEEE. The CDR3 DNA sequence: TGTGCCAGCAGCCCCGCCGGGGGGACGTCCAATCAGCCCCAGCATTTT. Amino acids: CASSPAGGTSNQPQHF.

The rearrangement joins TRBV11-2 to TRBJ2-7; TRBD2 aligns across 9 bases. This CDR3 contains 17 residues. V gave up 2 bases and J gave up 4 bases; unmatched junction bases: 12. Germline CDR1 and CDR2: SGHAT and FQNNGV. DNA for the CDR3: TGTGCCAGCAGCTTATATAGCGGACTAGCGCGAGCATACGAGCAGTACTTC. Protein sequence: CASSLYSGLARAYEQYF.

V and J are TRBV28 and TRBJ1-4; 10 bases align to TRBD1. The CDR3 contains 17 residues. Germline loops: CDR1 MDHEN, CDR2 SYDVKM. The ends lost 2 bases at V and 4 bases at J; junction bases unmatched: 7. The CDR3 loop reads CASSLRLTGGINEKLFF. In DNA form, the CDR3 reads TGTGCCAGCAGTTTACGGCTGACAGGGGGCATTAATGAAAAACTGTTTTTT.

This clone was picked up one time. The chain employs TRBV7-3 and TRBJ2-1; D is undetermined. The CDR3 loop spans 15 amino acids. CDR1 is SGHTA and CDR2 is FQGTGA in the germline V gene. V was trimmed by 2 bases and J by 2 bases, leaving 10 bases between them. Here the CDR3 DNA reads TGTGCCAGCAGCTTAGGCAGGTCCACCTACAATGAGCAGTTCTTC. Translation gives CASSLGRSTYNEQFF.

The rearrangement joins TRBV3-1 (or the pseudogene TRBV3-2) to TRBJ1-6, with D uncertain. The V and J ends lost 0 bases and 4 bases respectively, with 7 bases between them. Germline loops: CDR1 LGHDT, CDR2 YNNKEL (reference sequence). CDR3 length: 15 residues. The CDR3 loop reads CASSQDSVYNSPLHF. The CDR3 DNA sequence: TGTGCCAGCAGCCAAGATTCAGTATATAATTCACCCCTCCACTTT.

This clone was counted a few times. The chain carries TRBV16 and TRBJ2-7, with D possibly matching TRBD1 (6 bases). The CDR3 is made up of 9 amino acids. CDR1 and CDR2 (germline): KGHSY, FQNENV. In DNA, the CDR3 is TGTGCCAGCAGCTCGGGGCAGGGGGTC. It specifies CASSSGQGV.

This rearrangement joins TRBV21-1 to TRBJ2-3; the DNA was not compared with TRBD2, the D call given in the table. TRBV21-1 is deemed a pseudogene. The CDR3 is 19 amino acids. The CDR3 DNA reads as TGTGCCAGCAGCAAGGACGGACTAGCGGGAGTTGTCGGGACAGATACGCAGTATTTT. This encodes CASSKDGLAGVVGTDTQYF.

The rearrangement links TRBV6-1 to TRBJ2-1; 14 nucleotides line up with TRBD2. Trimming at V came to 4 bases and at J to 8 bases, leaving 7 bases not matched to a gene. There are 16 residues in the CDR3. Germline V gene lookup returns CDR1 MNHNS and CDR2 SASEGT. The CDR3 DNA reads TGTGCCAGCAGTGGGGGACTAGCGGGAGTGGAGCATGAGCAGTTCTTC. This translates into CASSGGLAGVEHEQFF.

This chain connects TRBV27 to TRBJ1-1; 7 nucleotides align to TRBD1. Germline CDR1 reads MNHEY; CDR2 reads SMNVEV (reference sequence). V lost 4 bases to trimming and J lost 3 bases; unmatched junction nucleotides: 5. The CDR3 covers 14 residues. The DNA of the CDR3 is TGTGCCAGCAGTTACAGGGGTAGGTACACTGAAGCTTTCTTT. Translating it yields CASSYRGRYTEAFF.